The 16 T cell receptor beta chains listed next were all sequenced from one sample in a study of Ad26.COV2.S vaccination and SARS-CoV-2 variants. Profiling relied on immunoSEQ multiplex PCR, and the TCRdb table lists in-frame clones only, not all of them. This table has approximately 500,000 clones, about 83% appearing once. The treatment denotes: some 20 received Ad26.COV2.S at low or high dose, single or two shots; 5 received placebo; per-sample allocation not given. Sampling took place 63 days after the first vaccine or placebo injection. This material consisted of peripheral blood, taken in a trial of Ad26.COV2.S vaccine versus placebo. Source of these receptors: a person aged 18 to 65 who received the Ad26.COV2.S COVID-19 vaccine or a placebo.

The J gene is TRBJ2-7, the V gene TRBV20-1; 7 bases are a match to TRBD2. The CDR3 runs 16 residues. V lost 3 bases to trimming and J lost 3 bases; unmatched junction nucleotides: 14. Germline lookup yields CDR1 DFQATT and CDR2 SNEGSKA (reference sequence). The CDR3 region is CSASGLRGTTNYEQYF. In nucleotides, the CDR3 is TGCAGTGCTAGTGGGTTGCGAGGGACTACCAACTACGAGCAGTACTTC.

The rearrangement uses TRBV25-1 and TRBJ1-1, with D uncertain. V lost 4 bases and J lost 4, with 13 bases in between. The CDR3 is 14 amino acids. Germline CDR1 is MGHDK and CDR2 is SYGVNS. The CDR3 DNA reads TGTGCCAGCAGTGCCCCCGGAGTCCTCACTGAAGCTTTCTTT. Translated, it gives CASSAPGVLTEAFF.

V is TRBV11-2 and J is TRBJ2-1, with 7 positions matching TRBD2. Germline V gene lookup returns CDR1 SGHAT and CDR2 FQNNGV. This CDR3 spans 16 amino acids. V gave up 6 bases and J gave up 6 bases; unmatched junction bases: 14. The CDR3: CASRGGAGSVGNEQFF. CDR3 nucleotide sequence: TGTGCCAGCAGGGGGGGAGCGGGATCGGTAGGCAATGAGCAGTTCTTC.

The V call is TRBV19, the J call TRBJ1-1; no definite D call. This CDR3 has 11 amino acids. Germline V gene data show CDR1 as LNHDA and CDR2 as SQIVND (reference sequence). The ends were cut back, 4 bases at V and 8 bases at J, with 8 bases in the middle. The CDR3 sequence: CASSSRLEAFF. The CDR3 DNA sequence: TGTGCCAGTAGTAGCAGACTCGAAGCTTTCTTT.

V is TRBV19 and J is TRBJ2-2; D is undetermined. Looked up from germline, CDR1 is LNHDA and CDR2 is SQIVND (reference sequence). The CDR3 extends over 15 amino acids. Trimming removed 10 bases from V and 0 bases from J, with 15 bases in between. CDR3 sequence (DNA): TGTGCCACTAGAAGAACATTACCGAACACCGGGGAGCTGTTTTTT. Protein product: CATRRTLPNTGELFF.

This chain joins TRBV5-1 and TRBJ1-3; the match to TRBD1 covers 10 bases. Germline-derived CDR1 and CDR2 are SGHRS and YFSETQ. The CDR3 covers 15 residues. V trimming: 4 bases; J trimming: 3 bases; junction bases outside the gene matches: 4. CDR3: CASSPGQGNGNTIYF. The DNA for the CDR3 is TGCGCCAGCAGCCCGGGACAGGGGAATGGAAACACCATATATTTT.

In its sample, this clone was seen a few times. CDR3 DNA: TGTGCCAGCAGTCCTACGGAGGGTGACTATGGCTACACCTTC. The encoded protein is CASSPTEGDYGYTF. The chain joins TRBV2 to TRBJ1-2; no clear D. CDR3 length: 14 residues. The V end was cut by 5 bases, the J end by 3 bases, with 13 bases between. The germline CDR1 and CDR2 sequences are SNHLY and FYNNEI.

The chain employs TRBV5-1 and TRBJ2-2; D is unresolved. The CDR3 covers 15 residues. Germline loops: CDR1 SGHRS, CDR2 YFSETQ. The V end was cut by 9 bases, the J end by 1 base, with 16 bases between. The CDR3: CATHLDGLNTGELFF. Here the CDR3 DNA reads TGCGCCACCCACCTGGACGGTTTGAACACCGGGGAGCTGTTTTTT.

V is TRBV7-8 and J is TRBJ2-1, with 10 positions matching TRBD2. CDR1 is SGHVS and CDR2 is FQNEAQ in the germline V gene. With V trimmed by 6 bases and J by 0 bases, 17 bases remained unmatched. CDR3 length: 20 residues. Here the CDR3 DNA reads TGTGCCAGCAGAGGGCTGGGTAGCGGGAGGTCCTCCCCCTCCTACAATGAGCAGTTCTTC. Translated: CASRGLGSGRSSPSYNEQFF.

The chain carries TRBV9 and TRBJ2-7; tentatively, D is TRBD2 (6 bases). Germline V gives CDR1 SGDLS, CDR2 YYNGEE. This CDR3 region has 14 residues. V was cut by 3 bases and J by 1 base, with 11 bases left in between. The CDR3 nucleotides are TGTGCCAGCAGCGACCCTAGCGTTTCCTACGAGCAGTACTTC. Protein sequence: CASSDPSVSYEQYF.

The rearrangement uses TRBV9 and TRBJ2-7; D perhaps matches TRBD2 (5 bases). The CDR3 consists of 14 residues. Per the germline V gene, CDR1 is SGDLS and CDR2 is YYNGEE. V was clipped by 0 bases and J by 5 bases, with 12 bases between them. The CDR3 region has the DNA TGTGCCAGCAGCGTAGCAGGAGGTAGGGACGAGCAGTACTTC. Translation gives CASSVAGGRDEQYF.

The genes are TRBV23-1 and TRBJ2-2, with 9 bases matching TRBD1. TRBV23-1 is noted as an ORF with a role that remains uncertain. The CDR3 contains 20 residues. The ends lost 4 bases at V and 6 bases at J; junction bases unmatched: 21. The CDR3 coding sequence is TGCGCCAGCAGTCCTCCGGGACAGGGAGGGAGGGAGAGGGAACCCGGGGAGCTGTTTTTT. Translated, it gives CASSPPGQGGREREPGELFF.

The chain has TRBV3-1 (or the pseudogene TRBV3-2) and TRBJ2-3, with 8 bases aligning to TRBD1. Trimming at V came to 5 bases and at J to 3 bases, leaving 1 base not matched to a gene. The CDR3 length is 13 residues. CDR1 LGHDT and CDR2 YNNKEL come from the germline V gene (reference sequence). The CDR3 sequence: CASSYRGTDTQYF. In DNA form, the CDR3 reads TGTGCCAGCAGCTACAGGGGGACAGATACGCAGTATTTT.

The J gene is TRBJ2-7, the V gene TRBV4-2; tentatively, D is TRBD1 (8 bases). The germline V and J ends were trimmed by 2 bases and 4 bases, with 15 bases remaining between them. There are 15 residues in the CDR3. Germline assignment: CDR1 LGHNA and CDR2 YNFKEQ. CDR3 sequence: CASSQQQGGTYEQYF. The CDR3 DNA sequence: TGTGCCAGCAGCCAACAACAGGGGGGGACTTACGAGCAGTACTTC.

The J gene is TRBJ2-7, the V gene TRBV5-1, with a possible D match to TRBD2 (5 bases). Germline values: CDR1 SGHRS, CDR2 YFSETQ. With 1 base removed from V and 5 bases from J, the gap between germline ends came to 16 bases. The CDR3 covers 15 residues. The CDR3 protein is CASSLSRSALHEQYF. In DNA, the CDR3 is TGCGCCAGCAGCTTGTCTCGTAGCGCTCTGCACGAGCAGTACTTC.

This clone has ten or more counts. The chain is built from TRBV7-9 and TRBJ2-5; tentative D call: TRBD2 (6 bases). The CDR3 totals 14 residues. The V end lost 5 bases, the J end lost 7 bases, and 17 bases lay between the germline ends. CDR1 and CDR2 (germline): SEHNR, FQNEAQ (reference sequence). CDR3 nucleotides: TGTGCCAGCAGCGAGGCGGGACGGGGAAGGACCCAGTACTTC. Its protein is CASSEAGRGRTQYF.